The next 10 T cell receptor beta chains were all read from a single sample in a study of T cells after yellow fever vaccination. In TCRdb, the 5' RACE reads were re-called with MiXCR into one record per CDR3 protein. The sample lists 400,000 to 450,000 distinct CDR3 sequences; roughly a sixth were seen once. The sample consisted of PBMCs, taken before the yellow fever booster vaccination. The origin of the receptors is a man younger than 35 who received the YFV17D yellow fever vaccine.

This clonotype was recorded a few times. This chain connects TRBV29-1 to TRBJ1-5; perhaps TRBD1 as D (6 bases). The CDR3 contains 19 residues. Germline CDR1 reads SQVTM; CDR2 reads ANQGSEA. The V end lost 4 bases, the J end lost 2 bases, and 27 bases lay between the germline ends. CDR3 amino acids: CSVGEAVQGGFARNQPQHF. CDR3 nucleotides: TGCAGCGTTGGGGAAGCGGTACAGGGAGGTTTTGCTCGCAATCAGCCCCAGCATTTT.

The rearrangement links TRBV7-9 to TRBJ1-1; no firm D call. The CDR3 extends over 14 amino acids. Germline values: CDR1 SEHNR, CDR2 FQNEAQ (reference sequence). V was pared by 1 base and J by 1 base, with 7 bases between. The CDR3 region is CASSLGIGNTEAFF. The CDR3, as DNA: TGTGCCAGCAGCTTAGGAATCGGGAACACTGAAGCTTTCTTT.

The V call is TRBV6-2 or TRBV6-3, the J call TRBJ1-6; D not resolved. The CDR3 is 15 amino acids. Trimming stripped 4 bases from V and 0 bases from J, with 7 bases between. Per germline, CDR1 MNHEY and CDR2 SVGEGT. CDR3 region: CASSWKSSYNSPLHF. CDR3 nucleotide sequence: TGTGCCAGCAGTTGGAAGAGCTCCTATAATTCACCCCTCCACTTT.

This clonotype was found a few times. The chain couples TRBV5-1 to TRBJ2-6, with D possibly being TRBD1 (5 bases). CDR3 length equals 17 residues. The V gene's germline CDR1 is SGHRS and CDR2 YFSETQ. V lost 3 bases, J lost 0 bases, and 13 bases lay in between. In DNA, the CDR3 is TGCGCCAGCAGCTGGGGCAGCTACTCCTCTGGGGCCAACGTCCTGACTTTC. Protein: CASSWGSYSSGANVLTF.

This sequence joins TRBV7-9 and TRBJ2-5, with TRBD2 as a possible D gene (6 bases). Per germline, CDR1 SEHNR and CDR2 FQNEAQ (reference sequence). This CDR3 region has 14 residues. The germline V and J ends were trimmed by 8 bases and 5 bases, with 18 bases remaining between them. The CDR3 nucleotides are TGTGCCAGCGGAAAAACTAGCTTAGACGAGACCCAGTACTTC. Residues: CASGKTSLDETQYF.

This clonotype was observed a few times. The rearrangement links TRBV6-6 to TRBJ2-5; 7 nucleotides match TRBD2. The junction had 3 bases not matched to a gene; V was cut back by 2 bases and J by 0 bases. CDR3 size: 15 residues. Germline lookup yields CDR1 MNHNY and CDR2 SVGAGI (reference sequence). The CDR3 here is CASSYIAGDQETQYF. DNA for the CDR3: TGTGCCAGCAGTTACATCGCGGGGGACCAAGAGACCCAGTACTTC.

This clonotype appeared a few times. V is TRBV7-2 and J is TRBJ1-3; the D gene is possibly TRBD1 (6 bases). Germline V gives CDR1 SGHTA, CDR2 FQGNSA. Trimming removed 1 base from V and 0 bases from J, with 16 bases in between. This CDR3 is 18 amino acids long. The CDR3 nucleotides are TGTGCCAGCAGCTTAGAGCCCGGGGGGGCGAGCTCTGGAAACACCATATATTTT. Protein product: CASSLEPGGASSGNTIYF.

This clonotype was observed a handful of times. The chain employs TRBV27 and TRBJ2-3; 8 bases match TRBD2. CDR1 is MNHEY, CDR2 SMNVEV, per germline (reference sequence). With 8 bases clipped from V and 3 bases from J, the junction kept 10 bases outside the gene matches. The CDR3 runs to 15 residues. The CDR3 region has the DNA TGTGCCAGCTGGAGGCGGGGGGCAGGAACAGATACGCAGTATTTT. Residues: CASWRRGAGTDTQYF.

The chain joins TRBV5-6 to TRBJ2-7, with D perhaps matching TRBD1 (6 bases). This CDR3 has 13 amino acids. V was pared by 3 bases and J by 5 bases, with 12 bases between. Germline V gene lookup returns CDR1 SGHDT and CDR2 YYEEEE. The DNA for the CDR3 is TGTGCCAGCAGCTACCAGGGGTACAACGAGCAGTACGTC. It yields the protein CASSYQGYNEQYV.

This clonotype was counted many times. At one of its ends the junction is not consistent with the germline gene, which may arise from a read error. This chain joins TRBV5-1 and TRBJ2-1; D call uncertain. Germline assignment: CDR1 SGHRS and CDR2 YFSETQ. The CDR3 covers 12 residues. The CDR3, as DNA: TGTGCCAGCAGCTTAGAGTACAATGAGCAGTTCTTC. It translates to CASSLEYNEQFF.